This entry lists 29 T cell receptor beta chains sequenced from one sample in a study of cytomegalovirus exposure and HLA in healthy donors. Only in-frame clones appear in the TCRdb table, and some are missing; sequencing was by immunoSEQ multiplex PCR. The sample lists fewer than 120,000 clones; around 87% were seen once. Sequencing input: PBMCs. The receptors here all came from a woman between 25 and 40 years old in good health and CMV-seropositive.

The rearrangement links TRBV15 to TRBJ2-3; TRBD2 matches at 7 bases. The CDR3 is 15 residues long. Germline CDR1 is LNHNV and CDR2 is YYDKDF (reference sequence). J was trimmed by 2 bases and V by 4 bases; bases with no gene match: 6. CDR3 bases: TGTGCCACCAGCAAGATTAGCGGGTCCACAGATACGCAGTATTTT. Its translation: CATSKISGSTDTQYF.

The rearrangement uses TRBV11-2 and TRBJ2-5; D possibly corresponds to TRBD2 (6 bases). CDR3 length equals 15 residues. V dropped 3 bases and J dropped 5 bases, with 16 bases sitting between them. Germline values: CDR1 SGHAT, CDR2 FQNNGV. This CDR3 is CASSLVGGSAETQYF. CDR3 DNA sequence: TGTGCCAGCAGCTTGGTCGGGGGATCGGCGGAGACCCAGTACTTC. Looking up the rest from reference TRBV11-2 and TRBJ2-5 gives the full variable domain: EAGVAQSPRYKIIEKRQSVAFWCNPISGHATLYWYQQILGQGPKLLIQFQNNGVVDDSQLPKDRFSAERLKGVDSTLKIQPAKLEDSAVYLCASSLVGGSAETQYFGPGTRLLVL.

This chain links TRBV6-5 with TRBJ2-1; the D gene is possibly TRBD2 (5 bases). V was pared by 5 bases and J by 7 bases, with 9 bases between. CDR1 is MNHEY and CDR2 is SVGAGI in the germline V gene. The CDR3 runs 12 residues. The CDR3, as DNA: TGTGCCAGCAGTCGGACTGCGAATGAGCAGTTCTTC. Encoded protein: CASSRTANEQFF.

This chain uses TRBV7-2 with TRBJ2-1; D perhaps matches TRBD2 (5 bases). This CDR3 contains 12 residues. From germline, CDR1 is SGHTA and CDR2 FQGNSA. With 4 bases removed from V and 9 bases from J, the gap between germline ends came to 10 bases. CDR3 coding DNA: TGTGCCAGCAGCTCGTCGCGGGTTGAGCAGTTCTTC. Translation: CASSSSRVEQFF.

The rearrangement joins TRBV11-1 to TRBJ2-2; the D gene is possibly TRBD2 (5 bases). V was clipped by 5 bases and J by 5 bases, with 15 bases between them. Germline CDR1 and CDR2: SGHAT and FQDESV (reference sequence). CDR3 length: 15 residues. This CDR3 reads CASSVTRGGTGELFF. The CDR3 region has the DNA TGTGCCAGCAGCGTTACTCGTGGAGGTACCGGGGAGCTGTTTTTT. The full variable domain, completed using reference TRBV11-1 and TRBJ2-2, is EAEVAQSPRYKITEKSQAVAFWCDPISGHATLYWYRQILGQGPELLVQFQDESVVDDSQLPKDRFSAERLKGVDSTLKIQPAELGDSAMYLCASSVTRGGTGELFFGEGSRLTVL.

The chain combines TRBV30 with TRBJ2-7; possibly TRBD1 for D (7 bases). V dropped 4 bases and J dropped 0 bases, with 13 bases sitting between them. The germline CDR1 and CDR2 sequences are GTSNPN and SVGIG (reference sequence). The CDR3 length is 14 residues. CDR3 sequence: CAWNWQGGSYEQYF. As DNA, the CDR3 is TGTGCCTGGAACTGGCAGGGGGGCTCCTACGAGCAGTACTTC. Looking up the rest from reference TRBV30 and TRBJ2-7 gives the full variable domain: SQTIHQWPATLVQPVGSPLSLECTVEGTSNPNLYWYRQAAGRGLQLLFYSVGIGQISSEVPQNLSASRPQDRQFILSSKKLLLSDSGFYLCAWNWQGGSYEQYFGPGTRLTVT.

V usage is TRBV6-4 and J usage is TRBJ2-5; TRBD2 aligns across 8 bases. The ends lost 3 bases at V and 2 bases at J; junction bases unmatched: 8. The CDR3 has 16 amino acids. The germline CDR1 and CDR2 sequences are MRHNA and SNTAGT. CDR3 sequence (DNA): TGTGCCAGCAGTGAAGTGGCGGGGGGACCTCAAGAGACCCAGTACTTC. It yields the protein CASSEVAGGPQETQYF.

This chain joins TRBV5-6 and TRBJ1-5, with 7 bases identical to TRBD1. CDR1 and CDR2 (germline): SGHDT, YYEEEE. V shed 4 bases, J shed 9 bases, and the junction held 7 bases outside the gene matches. This CDR3 has 13 residues. The CDR3 region has the DNA TGTGCCAGCAGCGTCGACAGGGATGGGCCCCAGCATTTT. Translating it yields CASSVDRDGPQHF.

The V call is TRBV4-3, the J call TRBJ1-2, with 7 bases lining up with TRBD1. Germline CDR1 LGHNA, CDR2 YSLEER. CDR3 length equals 17 residues. V dropped 1 base and J dropped 4; count of bases not matched to a gene: 12. The CDR3 protein is CASSQVPSGGGGYGYTF. In DNA form, the CDR3 reads TGCGCCAGCAGCCAAGTGCCCTCGGGAGGGGGCGGCTATGGCTACACCTTC.

The CDR3 reads CASSLGTGDGTEKLFF. CDR3 DNA sequence: TGTGCCAGCAGCTTAGGGACAGGGGATGGTACTGAAAAACTGTTTTTT. The chain uses TRBV7-9 and TRBJ1-4; 9 bases align to TRBD1. J was trimmed by 7 bases and V by 1 base; bases with no gene match: 7. CDR3 length equals 16 residues. Germline V gene sequence: CDR1 SEHNR, CDR2 FQNEAQ (reference sequence).

The V and J genes are TRBV4-2 and TRBJ2-5; TRBD1 aligns across 10 bases. CDR1 is LGHNA and CDR2 is YNFKEQ in the germline V gene. The CDR3 is made up of 17 amino acids. The J segment lost 1 base and the V segment lost 1 base, leaving 6 bases of the junction unmatched. The CDR3 region has the DNA TGTGCCAGCAGCCAAGTTAAGGGACAGGGGACCCAAGAGACCCAGTACTTC. It codes for CASSQVKGQGTQETQYF.

On this clone: This CDR3 is also generated by other DNA sequences in the sample. The gene calls are TRBV27 and TRBJ2-7; no reliable D call. Germline CDR1 reads MNHEY; CDR2 reads SMNVEV (reference sequence). The CDR3 is 15 residues long. The V and J ends lost 1 base and 0 bases respectively, with 10 bases between them. The CDR3 region is CASSLFSQPSYEQYF. The CDR3 DNA sequence: TGTGCCAGCAGTTTATTTAGCCAACCCTCCTACGAGCAGTACTTC.

The chain has TRBV2 and TRBJ2-1; 8 nucleotides match TRBD1. Germline trimming cut 6 bases from V and 9 bases from J; bases unmatched to any gene: 13. Germline loops: CDR1 SNHLY, CDR2 FYNNEI. This CDR3 spans 15 amino acids. CDR3 protein: CASSEDRARRSEQFF. The CDR3 bases are TGTGCCAGCAGCGAGGACAGGGCCCGACGCAGTGAGCAGTTCTTC.

The chain recombines TRBV25-1 with TRBJ1-2; D ambiguous. This CDR3 spans 14 amino acids. V dropped 1 base and J dropped 4 bases, with 10 bases sitting between them. CDR1 and CDR2 (germline): MGHDK, SYGVNS. The CDR3 DNA reads as TGTGCCAGCAGTGAATTCGAGGGTGCCTATGGCTACACCTTC. It is translated as CASSEFEGAYGYTF.

J is TRBJ2-2 and V is TRBV4-3; 10 nucleotides match TRBD2. Unmatched junction bases numbered 4, after V lost 1 base and J lost 5 bases. The CDR3 spans 16 residues. CDR1 is LGHNA and CDR2 is YSLEER in the germline V gene. The CDR3 spells CASSQGAGGRTGELFF. The CDR3 coding sequence is TGCGCCAGCAGCCAAGGAGCGGGAGGGCGTACCGGGGAGCTGTTTTTT.

The rearrangement uses TRBV11-2 and TRBJ1-2; the D gene is possibly TRBD1 (5 bases). Germline V gives CDR1 SGHAT, CDR2 FQNNGV. Trimming stripped 1 base from V and 6 bases from J, with 15 bases between. The CDR3 extends over 15 amino acids. The CDR3 DNA reads as TGTGCCAGCAGCTTAGTTAACCCAGGGCGCCATGGCTACACCTTC. It is translated as CASSLVNPGRHGYTF.

The gene calls are TRBV14 and TRBJ2-5, with 9 positions matching TRBD2. Trimming took 4 bases from V and 6 from J; bases not matched to a gene: 3. Germline values: CDR1 SGHDN, CDR2 FVKESK. The CDR3 consists of 13 residues. This CDR3 reads CASSRLAGQTQYF. Written as DNA, the CDR3 is TGTGCCAGCAGCCGGCTAGCGGGGCAGACCCAGTACTTC.

The gene calls are TRBV9 and TRBJ1-2; 7 bases match TRBD1. The CDR3 sequence is 14 residues long. V dropped 4 bases and J dropped 3; count of bases not matched to a gene: 6. CDR1 SGDLS and CDR2 YYNGEE come from the germline V gene. The CDR3 spells CASSPGTADYGYTF. DNA for the CDR3: TGTGCCAGCAGCCCCGGGACAGCAGACTATGGCTACACCTTC.

The gene calls are TRBV7-9 and TRBJ1-3, with unresolved D. The ends were cut back, 5 bases at V and 0 bases at J, with 11 bases in the middle. The CDR3 spans 15 residues. Germline loops: CDR1 SEHNR, CDR2 FQNEAQ (reference sequence). CDR3 region: CASSHPGFSGNTIYF. Here the CDR3 DNA reads TGTGCCAGCAGCCACCCCGGGTTCTCTGGAAACACCATATATTTT.

The chain recombines TRBV28 with TRBJ2-5; TRBD1 matches 7 bases. Trimming took 6 bases from V and 5 from J; bases not matched to a gene: 12. Germline V gene lookup returns CDR1 MDHEN and CDR2 SYDVKM. The CDR3 spans 15 residues. In DNA, the CDR3 is TGTGCCAGCAGACCCCTTACAGGGGTAAGGGAGACCCAGTACTTC. As protein: CASRPLTGVRETQYF.

This chain joins TRBV4-1 and TRBJ2-1; D remains ambiguous. The CDR3 sequence is 14 residues long. V shed 1 base and J shed 4 bases, with 8 bases lying between them. Per the germline V gene, CDR1 is MGHRA and CDR2 is YSYEKL. This chain's CDR3 is CASSQGGDYNEQFF. The DNA for the CDR3 is TGCGCCAGCAGCCAAGGAGGAGATTACAATGAGCAGTTCTTC.

The CDR3 region has the DNA TGTGCCAGCAGTGAAGCGTGGAGGGTACCAGATACGCAGTATTTT. Translated, it gives CASSEAWRVPDTQYF. The chain couples TRBV2 to TRBJ2-3; D is possibly TRBD2 (6 bases). The CDR3 is 15 residues long. Germline loops: CDR1 SNHLY, CDR2 FYNNEI. The V end was cut by 0 bases, the J end by 4 bases, with 11 bases between.

This clone has just a few counts. This rearrangement joins TRBV6-6 to TRBJ1-5; no definite D call. Trimming cost V 4 bases and J 8 bases, with 9 bases left between them. CDR3 length equals 12 residues. CDR1 is MNHNY, CDR2 SVGAGI, per germline (reference sequence). DNA of the CDR3: TGTGCCAGCAGTTTTCAGAGGAAGCCCCAGCATTTT. Residues: CASSFQRKPQHF.

In the case of this clone: Germline is not matched at one junction end, which may reflect a read error. CDR3 DNA sequence: TGTGCCAGCAGTGAGGAGGCCAAGGTGTCGTCCTTT. Amino acid sequence: CASSEEAKVSSF. This chain uses TRBV2 with TRBJ1-1; no clear D. Germline CDR1 is SNHLY and CDR2 is FYNNEI. This CDR3 region has 12 residues. Together with reference TRBV2 and TRBJ1-1, the CDR3 gives the full variable domain: EPEVTQTPSHQVTQMGQEVILRCVPISNHLYFYWYRQILGQKVEFLVSFYNNEISEKSEIFDDQFSVERPDGSNFTLKIRSTKLEDSAMYFCASSEEAKVSSFGQGTRLTVV.

The genes are TRBV6-5 and TRBJ1-2; tentatively, D is TRBD1 (6 bases). V shed 0 bases and J shed 4 bases, with 9 bases lying between them. The CDR3 loop spans 14 amino acids. Germline lookup yields CDR1 MNHEY and CDR2 SVGAGI. The CDR3 loop reads CASSYSTGTYGYTF. CDR3 DNA sequence: TGTGCCAGCAGTTACTCAACAGGGACCTATGGCTACACCTTC.

The chain couples TRBV5-8 to TRBJ1-1; D is possibly TRBD1 (6 bases). CDR3 length: 14 amino acids. CDR1 is SGHTS, CDR2 YDEGEE, per germline. The germline V and J ends were trimmed by 1 base and 6 bases, with 13 bases remaining between them. This chain's CDR3 is CASSLLQGLSEAFF. CDR3 bases: TGTGCCAGCAGCTTGCTACAGGGACTATCTGAAGCTTTCTTT.

V is TRBV5-6 and J is TRBJ1-1; perhaps TRBD1 as D (5 bases). Germline CDR1 is SGHDT and CDR2 is YYEEEE. The V gene lost 4 bases and the J gene lost 2 bases, with 9 bases spanning the gap. CDR3 size: 13 residues. In nucleotides, the CDR3 is TGTGCCAGCAGCCCCGGACACAACACTGAAGCTTTCTTT. It specifies CASSPGHNTEAFF.

The rearrangement joins TRBV6-5 to TRBJ2-2; 11 nucleotides line up with TRBD2. Germline V gene data show CDR1 as MNHEY and CDR2 as SVGAGI. This CDR3 spans 15 amino acids. The junction had 5 bases not matched to a gene; V was cut back by 5 bases and J by 6 bases. The CDR3 bases are TGTGCCAGCAGTAAGACTAGCGGGGCCTCCGGGGAGCTGTTTTTT. It specifies CASSKTSGASGELFF.

V and J are TRBV30 and TRBJ1-2, with 7 bases lining up with TRBD1. V lost 0 bases, J lost 2 bases, and 6 bases stayed unmatched. Germline lookup yields CDR1 GTSNPN and CDR2 SVGIG (reference sequence). The CDR3 spans 15 residues. DNA for the CDR3: TGTGCCTGGAGTGTACCCCAACAGGGGAACTATGGCTACACCTTC. It translates to CAWSVPQQGNYGYTF.